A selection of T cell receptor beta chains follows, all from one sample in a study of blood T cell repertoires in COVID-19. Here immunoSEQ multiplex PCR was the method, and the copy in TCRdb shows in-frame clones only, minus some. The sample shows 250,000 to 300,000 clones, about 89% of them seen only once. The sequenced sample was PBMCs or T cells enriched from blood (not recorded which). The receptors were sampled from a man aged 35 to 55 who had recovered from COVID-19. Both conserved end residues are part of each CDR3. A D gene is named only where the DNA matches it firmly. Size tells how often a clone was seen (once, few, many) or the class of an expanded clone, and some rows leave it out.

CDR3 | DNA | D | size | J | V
CASSRDRGTPEAFF | TGCGCCAGCTCCAGGGACAGGGGGACCCCTGAAGCTTTCTTT | TRBD1 | NA | TRBJ1-1 | TRBV5-1
CASRIQGTSSNEQFF | TGTGCCAGCAGGATACAGGGGACCTCCTCAAATGAGCAGTTCTTC | TRBD1 | NA | TRBJ2-1 | TRBV27
CASSLPAGRYGYTF | TGTGCCAGCAGTTTACCTGCAGGAAGGTATGGCTACACCTTC | NA | NA | TRBJ1-2 | TRBV28
CASLAGGDDEQYF | TGTGCCAGCTTGGCAGGGGGTGATGACGAGCAGTACTTC | TRBD1 | NA | TRBJ2-7 | TRBV7-9
CASSRLAGGSYEQYF | TGTGCCAGCAGCCGACTAGCGGGGGGGTCCTACGAGCAGTACTTC | TRBD2 | NA | TRBJ2-7 | TRBV7-8
CASKLGHTEAFF | TGTGCCAGCAAGTTGGGGCACACTGAAGCTTTCTTT | NA | NA | TRBJ1-1 | TRBV25-1
CASTHFLDSNTGELFF | TGCGCCAGCACCCATTTCCTGGACAGTAACACCGGGGAGCTGTTTTTT | NA | NA | TRBJ2-2 | TRBV5-1
CASSLGVVRQGTSYEQYF | TGTGCCAGCAGCTTAGGCGTCGTGAGACAGGGGACATCCTACGAGCAGTACTTC | TRBD1 | NA | TRBJ2-7 | TRBV13
CASSSAGTYEQYF | TGTGCCAGCAGTTCCGCCGGGACCTACGAGCAGTACTTC | NA | NA | TRBJ2-7 | TRBV28
CASSGEVGGYTF | TGTGCCAGCAGCGGGGAGGTTGGTGGCTACACCTTC | NA | NA | TRBJ1-2 | TRBV11-2
CASSSPGQSYEQYF | TGTGCCAGCAGCTCTCCCGGACAGTCCTACGAGCAGTACTTC | NA | NA | TRBJ2-7 | TRBV7-9
CSVGPGLAGFEQYF | TGCAGCGTTGGACCGGGACTAGCGGGATTCGAGCAGTACTTC | TRBD2 | once | TRBJ2-7 | TRBV29-1
CASSFRTVEAFF | TGTGCCAGCAGTTTCCGGACAGTTGAAGCTTTCTTT | NA | NA | TRBJ1-1 | TRBV12-3/TRBV12-4
CAISLGQGNTEAFF | TGTGCCATCAGTTTGGGACAGGGGAACACTGAAGCTTTCTTT | TRBD1 | NA | TRBJ1-1 | TRBV10-3
CASSLGRGETQYF | TGCGCCAGCAGCTTGGGGCGGGGAGAGACCCAGTACTTC | NA | NA | TRBJ2-5 | TRBV5-1
CASSLRTSGSGEQYF | TGTGCCAGCAGCTTACGTACTAGCGGGAGTGGGGAGCAGTACTTC | TRBD2 | NA | TRBJ2-7 | TRBV7-9
CASSYSQDRVQETQYF | TGTGCCAGCAGTTACTCGCAAGACAGGGTCCAAGAGACCCAGTACTTC | TRBD1 | NA | TRBJ2-5 | TRBV6-2/TRBV6-3
CASSQPGLAGGPGGELFF | TGCGCCAGCAGCCAACCGGGACTAGCGGGAGGGCCTGGCGGGGAGCTGTTTTTT | TRBD2 | NA | TRBJ2-2 | TRBV4-3
CASSRDRANSALHF | TGTGCCAGCAGTCGGGACAGGGCTAATTCGGCCCTCCACTTT | TRBD1 | NA | TRBJ1-6 | TRBV28
CASSSFSSTGNSYEQYF | TGTGCCAGCAGTTCTTTCAGTAGTACAGGCAACTCCTACGAGCAGTACTTC | NA | many | TRBJ2-7 | TRBV27
CASSRQGLFSGNTIYF | TGTGCCAGCAGCCGACAGGGCTTATTCTCTGGAAACACCATATATTTT | TRBD1 | NA | TRBJ1-3 | TRBV3-1/TRBV3-2
CASSSTGTGTQETQYF | TGTGCCAGCAGCTCGACAGGGACGGGGACTCAAGAGACCCAGTACTTC | NA | NA | TRBJ2-5 | TRBV5-4
CASSLGSSYEQYF | TGTGCCAGCAGTCTGGGCAGCTCCTACGAGCAGTACTTC | NA | NA | TRBJ2-7 | TRBV6-2/TRBV6-3
CASSLSPGVQETQYF | TGTGCCAGCAGTTTATCGCCCGGAGTCCAAGAGACCCAGTACTTC | NA | NA | TRBJ2-5 | TRBV27
CASSVRDSLSGSGANVLTF | TGTGCCAGCAGCGTCCGGGACAGCTTGTCGGGCTCTGGGGCCAACGTCCTGACTTTC | TRBD1 | NA | TRBJ2-6 | TRBV9
CASSPRTGILNTEAFF | TGCGCCAGCAGCCCGAGGACAGGAATCTTGAACACTGAAGCTTTCTTT | TRBD1 | NA | TRBJ1-1 | TRBV4-1
CASIPGQRPNEKLFF | TGTGCCAGCATCCCTGGACAGAGACCGAATGAAAAACTGTTTTTT | NA | NA | TRBJ1-4 | TRBV7-6
CASSVAGLADTQYF | TGCGCCAGCAGTGTAGCGGGATTAGCAGATACGCAGTATTTT | TRBD2 | NA | TRBJ2-3 | TRBV10-2
CASTRTSGSYEQYF | TGTGCCAGCACACGAACTAGCGGGAGCTACGAGCAGTACTTC | TRBD2 | NA | TRBJ2-7 | TRBV6-5
CASSRDRGRGNYGYTF | TGTGCCAGCAGCCGAGACAGGGGGCGCGGGAACTATGGCTACACCTTC | TRBD1 | NA | TRBJ1-2 | TRBV3-1/TRBV3-2
CASSPPRTGGTNEKLFF | TGTGCCAGCTCACCCCCTCGGACAGGAGGGACTAATGAAAAACTGTTTTTT | TRBD1 | NA | TRBJ1-4 | TRBV18
CASSLRFGRDYEQYF | TGTGCCAGCAGCTTAAGGTTCGGACGGGACTACGAGCAGTACTTC | NA | few | TRBJ2-7 | TRBV7-6
CACTLGGGYNEQFF | TGTGCCTGTACTCTAGGCGGGGGGTACAATGAGCAGTTCTTC | TRBD2 | NA | TRBJ2-1 | TRBV30
CASRDRGTRSSGNTIYF | TGTGCCAGTCGGGACAGGGGTACACGGAGCTCTGGAAACACCATATATTTT | TRBD1 | NA | TRBJ1-3 | TRBV28
CASTLFIGGKRTQYF | TGTGCCAGCACCCTTTTTATTGGAGGAAAGAGAACCCAGTACTTC | NA | NA | TRBJ2-5 | TRBV28
CASSRHSGAPSTDTQYF | TGTGCCAGCAGCCGCCATAGCGGAGCGCCGAGCACAGATACGCAGTATTTT | NA | NA | TRBJ2-3 | TRBV11-2
CASMTSGGATYNEQFF | TGTGCCAGTATGACTAGCGGGGGGGCCACATACAATGAGCAGTTCTTC | TRBD2 | NA | TRBJ2-1 | TRBV19
CASGRASGGMETQYF | TGTGCCAGCGGGAGAGCTAGCGGGGGGATGGAGACCCAGTACTTC | TRBD2 | NA | TRBJ2-5 | TRBV2
CASTKGTGGNTEAFF | TGTGCCAGCACAAAGGGGACAGGGGGGAACACTGAAGCTTTCTTT | TRBD1 | NA | TRBJ1-1 | TRBV6-5
CASSPPAGNTIYF | TGTGCCAGCTCACCACCGGCCGGAAACACCATATATTTT | NA | NA | TRBJ1-3 | TRBV18
CASSLHPDLSYNEQFF | TGTGCCAGCAGCCTACATCCCGACTTATCCTACAATGAGCAGTTCTTC | NA | NA | TRBJ2-1 | TRBV7-3
CASSDGTGGNQPQHF | TGTGCCAGCAGTGATGGGACAGGGGGCAATCAGCCCCAGCATTTT | TRBD1 | NA | TRBJ1-5 | TRBV6-4
CASSLAWEQFF | TGTGCCAGCAGCCTAGCATGGGAGCAGTTCTTC | NA | NA | TRBJ2-1 | TRBV12-3/TRBV12-4
CASSSHTGVNNEKLFF | TGTGCCAGCAGCTCACACACAGGGGTAAATAATGAAAAACTGTTTTTT | TRBD1 | NA | TRBJ1-4 | TRBV7-2
CASSSGLSYGNTIYF | TGTGCCAGCAGTTCAGGGCTTTCGTACGGAAACACCATATATTTT | NA | NA | TRBJ1-3 | TRBV28
CASSYRGGYEQYF | TGTGCCAGCAGTTACAGGGGTGGGTACGAGCAGTACTTC | NA | NA | TRBJ2-7 | TRBV6-5
CASGLDTTAAGTEAFF | TGTGCTAGTGGTTTGGACACAACAGCGGCTGGTACTGAAGCTTTCTTT | NA | NA | TRBJ1-1 | TRBV12-5
CASHPGGGGYTF | TGCGCCAGCCACCCAGGGGGCGGCGGCTACACCTTC | TRBD1 | NA | TRBJ1-2 | TRBV5-1
CASSLGYGSGNSPLHF | TGTGCCAGCAGCTTAGGATACGGTTCGGGAAATTCACCCCTCCACTTT | NA | NA | TRBJ1-6 | TRBV7-8
CASSLGRRAGLYNEQFF | TGTGCCAGCAGCCTCGGAAGGCGAGCGGGGTTGTACAATGAGCAGTTCTTC | TRBD2 | NA | TRBJ2-1 | TRBV9
CASSLGQTNEQYF | TGTGCCAGCAGCTTGGGGCAGACAAACGAGCAGTACTTC | NA | NA | TRBJ2-7 | TRBV7-8